This T cell receptor (beta chain) came from a study of identical twins (dated by TCRdb to 2016 to 2017). In the study overall: TCR alpha and beta repertoires from monozygotic twins, unrelated adults of various ages and cord blood were deep-sequenced to test whether fetal clonotypes persist. To rule out contamination, the twin experiments were replicated at different times with different library preparation protocols.

Receptor amplification or capture employed 5' RACE. The sequencer was an Illumina HiSeq 2000. A universal primer binding site was introduced by template switching, and a unique molecular identifier was present in the final cDNA, enabling accurate counting of TCR cDNA molecules. Specific primers in the conserved constant-segment region were used to synthesize first-strand cDNA for TCR alpha and beta chains. Each cDNA library was double barcoded, with a SMART-Mk sample barcode plus Illumina barcodes, to control for contamination. TruSeq adapter sequences along with Illumina sample barcodes were introduced in two successive PCR steps. Sequencing of the TCR alpha and beta cDNA libraries was done on the Illumina HiSeq platform using custom primers. The paper's processing steps were these. MiGEC was used to process raw reads and extract unique molecular identifiers, and MiXCR was used to find CDR3 positions. For each individual, recombination models were inferred using an EM algorithm with the repgenHMM and IGoR tools. The analysis of shared clonotypes was done with the tcR package in R, with sharing normalized by the product of cloneset sizes. To study raw recombination without the effects of thymic and clonal selection, out-of-frame nonproductive sequences were analyzed. TCRdb itself trimmed the public reads at Q25 with fastp, ran MiXCR and retained productive beta chains. One record per CDR3 amino acid sequence lists the most common genes and DNA. The V and J calls follow TCRdb's processing rather than the paper's. The sample table shows 350,000 to 450,000 distinct CDR3 sequences, and less than 20% are seen once. Around 12% of the sample lies in the top ten.

Ends trimmed: V by 2 bases, J by 5 bases; bases unmatched to a gene: 11. In the germline V gene, CDR1 corresponds to MNHNS and CDR2 to SASEGT. Inclusive of the bounding cysteine and phenylalanine, the CDR3 is 17 residues long. The read is trimmed to its CDR3 DNA, 51 bases read in frame from base 1. Comment on this clonotype: What antigen it recognizes has not been identified. Qualities for individual bases were not recorded, and no much larger clone is one base off.

Every donor in the study was a healthy Caucasian. Three unrelated non-twin adults were also sequenced: a male aged 18 to 30, a male aged 50 to 59 and a female aged 50 to 59. Miltenyi CD45RO+ enrichment and human naive T-cell isolation kits were used to isolate memory (CD45RO+) and naive T cells from PBMC. What the work shows at the level of the full study, not this receptor alone: In beta out-of-frame sequences, excess twin sharing was weaker, because having fewer shared sequences lowered the signal-to-noise ratio. Abundant cord blood beta clonotypes had fewer insertions, young adult naive repertoires showed a similar but weaker trend, and memory repertoires showed no such trend. Zero-insertion analyses could be partly confounded by invariant T cells such as MAIT and iNKT, though diverse VJ usage argued against such confounding for most clonotypes. Because the same donors could not be followed over many years, the conclusions relied on cross-sectional statistical analysis. Recombination models systematically underestimated out-of-frame TCR alpha sharing in monozygotic twins but agreed with sharing between unrelated individuals. Compared with coincidental sharing between unrelated individuals, an excess of low generation-probability sequences was observed among out-of-frame TCR alpha sequences shared between twins.

This TCR was sampled from a man between 45 and 60 years old in good health. The sequencing input was naive T cells sorted from blood. The sample's cell subset or site, from its label and the paper: cells isolated with a human naive T-cell isolation kit. In this chain, TRBV6-1 is recombined with TRBJ2-3; 9 bases in the junction line up with TRBD2. The sequenced DNA is TGTGCCAGCAGTGAACTCTCTGCGGGGGGGCCCATAGATACGCAGTATTTT. It codes for CASSELSAGGPIDTQYF.